Presented here are 8 T cell receptor beta chains from one specimen sequenced in a study. Data came from immunoSEQ multiplex PCR; TCRdb stores just in-frame clones and leaves some out. The table has about 68,000 clones, roughly 93% seen once. The sequenced sample consisted of PBMCs. The source is a man aged 35 to 55 with rheumatoid arthritis.

This chain connects TRBV27 to TRBJ2-1; no firm D call. Per germline, CDR1 MNHEY and CDR2 SMNVEV (reference sequence). The V gene lost 1 base and the J gene lost 10 bases, with 20 bases spanning the gap. The CDR3 extends over 16 amino acids. The CDR3 DNA is TGTGCCAGCAGTTTATTCCGGGTTTCGTTAAGATGGGAGCAGTTCTTC. Translated, it gives CASSLFRVSLRWEQFF.

The rearrangement uses TRBV5-6 and TRBJ1-5; 11 bases fit TRBD1. Per germline, CDR1 SGHDT and CDR2 YYEEEE. With 3 bases clipped from V and 1 base from J, the junction kept 3 bases outside the gene matches. This CDR3 is built from 16 residues. The CDR3 region has the DNA TGTGCCAGCAGCTCCGGGACAGGGGGGAGCAATCAGCCCCAGCATTTT. This sequence encodes CASSSGTGGSNQPQHF. Full variable domain (outside the CDR3, taken from reference TRBV5-6 and TRBJ1-5): DAGVTQSPTHLIKTRGQQVTLRCSPKSGHDTVSWYQQALGQGPQFIFQYYEEEERQRGNFPDRFSGHQFPNYSSELNVNALLLGDSALYLCASSSGTGGSNQPQHFGDGTRLSIL.

This clone was counted once. The chain combines TRBV19 with TRBJ2-7; the match to TRBD1 covers 7 bases. This CDR3 has 16 amino acids. CDR1 and CDR2 (germline): LNHDA, SQIVND (reference sequence). Losses at the gene ends were 3 bases for V and 3 bases for J; bases not matched to a gene: 11. The CDR3 here is CASSMVTPGGGYEQYF. CDR3 DNA sequence: TGTGCCAGTAGTATGGTCACTCCAGGGGGTGGCTACGAGCAGTACTTC.

This clone was observed once. J is TRBJ2-3 and V is TRBV4-1; 7 positions agree with TRBD1. This CDR3 contains 15 residues. CDR1 is MGHRA and CDR2 is YSYEKL in the germline V gene. Trimming took 2 bases from V and 4 from J; bases not matched to a gene: 6. The CDR3 loop reads CASSQKTGNADTQYF. The DNA for the CDR3 is TGCGCCAGCAGCCAAAAGACAGGGAACGCAGATACGCAGTATTTT.

The CDR3 sequence is CASSLRGNIQYF. CDR3 DNA: TGTGCCAGCAGTTTACGGGGGAACATTCAGTACTTC. The chain combines TRBV27 with TRBJ2-4, with D perhaps matching TRBD2 (6 bases). This CDR3 has 12 amino acids. Germline lookup yields CDR1 MNHEY and CDR2 SMNVEV (reference sequence). Trimming shortened V by 2 bases and J by 7 bases, and 6 bases separated the two germline ends.

The rearrangement links TRBV6-5 to TRBJ1-6; 11 bases are shared with TRBD1. Germline CDR1 is MNHEY and CDR2 is SVGAGI. J lost 9 bases, V lost 4 bases, and 2 bases had no gene match. This CDR3 has 14 residues. The CDR3 sequence is CASSWTGGSSPLHF. In DNA form, the CDR3 reads TGTGCCAGCAGTTGGACAGGGGGCTCTTCACCCCTCCACTTT.

The chain combines TRBV6-4 with TRBJ2-2; 9 positions match TRBD2. The CDR3 consists of 15 residues. The J segment lost 2 bases and the V segment lost 6 bases, leaving 4 bases of the junction unmatched. Germline CDR1 reads MRHNA; CDR2 reads SNTAGT. CDR3 coding DNA: TGTGCCAGCAGCCGGACTAGCGTTAACACCGGGGAGCTGTTTTTT. Its translation: CASSRTSVNTGELFF.

This clone was observed once. This chain joins TRBV30 and TRBJ1-2; D gene unclear. V dropped 2 bases and J dropped 5 bases, with 15 bases sitting between them. CDR1 is GTSNPN and CDR2 is SVGIG in the germline V gene (reference sequence). This CDR3 region has 14 residues. This CDR3 is CAWSPGPLNYGYTF. In nucleotides, the CDR3 is TGTGCCTGGAGTCCCGGACCCTTGAATTATGGCTACACCTTC.